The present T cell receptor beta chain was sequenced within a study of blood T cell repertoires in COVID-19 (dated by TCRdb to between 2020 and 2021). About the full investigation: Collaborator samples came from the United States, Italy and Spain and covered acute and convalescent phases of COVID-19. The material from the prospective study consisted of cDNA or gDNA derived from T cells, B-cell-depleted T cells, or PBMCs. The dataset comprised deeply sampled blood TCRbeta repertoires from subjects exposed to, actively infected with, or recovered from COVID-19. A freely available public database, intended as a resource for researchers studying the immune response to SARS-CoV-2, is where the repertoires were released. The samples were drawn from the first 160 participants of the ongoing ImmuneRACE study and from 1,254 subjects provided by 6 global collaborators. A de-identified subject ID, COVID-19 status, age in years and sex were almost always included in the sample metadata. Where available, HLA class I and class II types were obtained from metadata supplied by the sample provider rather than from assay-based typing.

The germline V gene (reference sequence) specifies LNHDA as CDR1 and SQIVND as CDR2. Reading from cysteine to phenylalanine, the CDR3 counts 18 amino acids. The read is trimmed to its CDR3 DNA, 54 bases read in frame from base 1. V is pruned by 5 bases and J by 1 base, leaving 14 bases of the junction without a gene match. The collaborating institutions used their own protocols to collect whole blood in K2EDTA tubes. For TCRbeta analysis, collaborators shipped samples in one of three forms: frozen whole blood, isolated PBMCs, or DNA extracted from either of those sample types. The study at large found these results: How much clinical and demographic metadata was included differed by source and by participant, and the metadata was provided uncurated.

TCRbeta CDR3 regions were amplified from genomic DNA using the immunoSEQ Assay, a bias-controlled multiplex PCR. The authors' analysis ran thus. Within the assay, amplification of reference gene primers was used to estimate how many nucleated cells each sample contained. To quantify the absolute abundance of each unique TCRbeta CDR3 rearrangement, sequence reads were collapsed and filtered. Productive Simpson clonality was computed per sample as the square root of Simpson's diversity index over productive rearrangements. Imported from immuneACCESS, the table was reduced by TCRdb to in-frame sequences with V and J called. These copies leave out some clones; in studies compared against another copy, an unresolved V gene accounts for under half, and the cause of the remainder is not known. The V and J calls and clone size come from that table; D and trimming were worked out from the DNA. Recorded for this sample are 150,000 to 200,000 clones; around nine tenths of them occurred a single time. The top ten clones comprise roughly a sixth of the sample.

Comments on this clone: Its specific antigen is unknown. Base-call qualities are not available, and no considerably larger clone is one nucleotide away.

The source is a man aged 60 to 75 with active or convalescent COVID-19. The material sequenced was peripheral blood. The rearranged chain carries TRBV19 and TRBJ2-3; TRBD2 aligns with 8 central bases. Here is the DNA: TGTGCCAGTAGTCCCGGGGGGGGCGGTCGAGGCGGCACAGATACGCAGTATTTT. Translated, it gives CASSPGGGGRGGTDTQYF.